This T cell receptor beta chain is from a study of beta chain features in type 1 diabetes. The overall study: The patients were much like the healthy donors in age, gender and cell yields. Broader study findings: Patients' naive, central memory and Treg TCRB repertoires seemed closer to one another than those of healthy donors. All four CD4+ subsets of Type 1 diabetes patients contained TCRB CDR3s that were moderately but significantly shorter.

This clone has more than one count but fewer than ten. Its cognate antigen is unknown. Staining for CD45RO/CCR7/CD25/CD127/CD95/CD27 allowed sorting of CD4+ naive, central memory, regulatory and stem cell-like memory cells. The germline gives CDR1 LNHNV, CDR2 YYDKDF (reference sequence). This CDR3 comprises 15 residues. Trimming took off 6 bases at V and 5 bases at J, with 16 bases between the two ends. Expressed TCRB transcripts got sequenced, as all isolated RNA was reverse transcribed. The method was immunoSEQ multiplex PCR; TCRdb's version includes in-frame clones alone and lacks a portion of them. Here the sample spans some 170,000 clones, 63% being singletons.

The chain is built from TRBV15 and TRBJ1-4; TRBD1 is a possible D gene (6 bases). The clonotype originates from a man aged 25-45 years with type 1 diabetes. What was sequenced was naive CD4+ T cells from blood. CDR3 bases: TGTGCCACCAGAGCTACACAGGGATCAAATGAAAAACTGTTTTTT. As protein: CATRATQGSNEKLFF.